One and the same sample provided the 3 T cell receptor beta chains below, sequenced in a study of monozygotic twins with inflammatory bowel disease. TCRdb processed the 5' RACE reads again and assigns one entry to each CDR3 protein, with no DNA. Reported are around 450,000 distinct CDR3 sequences; the ten largest clones contain 2% to 3%. Specimen: blood. All receptors come from a human donor with ulcerative colitis or Crohn's disease, or a healthy co-twin of an affected twin (not recorded which).

The chain employs TRBV15 and TRBJ1-5. CDR3 length: 12 residues. CDR1 is LNHNV, CDR2 YYDKDF, per germline (reference sequence). The CDR3: CATSRDVNSQHF.

The chain joins TRBV12-3 or TRBV12-4 to TRBJ2-1; the TCRdb D gene call, TRBD2, has no DNA to confirm it. The CDR3 is made up of 13 amino acids. The CDR3 protein is CASSPGLAVEQFF.

The genes are TRBV20-1 and TRBJ1-5. Germline CDR1 is DFQATT and CDR2 is SNEGSKA (reference sequence). The length of the CDR3 is 14 residues. CDR3: CSAPLGGGNQPQHF.